The text below deals with one T cell receptor beta chain. Source study methods: Cell counts per sample came from amplifying reference gene primers. Measured with immunoSEQ multiplex PCR; TCRdb has only the in-frame clones, and not every one. That table furnishes V, J and clone size, whereas the DNA furnished D and trimming. The sample holds over 250,000 clones, roughly 89% seen once. The data were obtained in a study of blood T cell repertoires in COVID-19. The wider study: PBMCs, B-cell-depleted T cells, or T cells were the source of the cDNA or gDNA that made up the material.

The receptor was derived from a man aged 50-59 years with acute or convalescent COVID-19. Sequenced: peripheral blood.

The CDR3 bases are TGTGCCAGCAGCCCTACAGACAATGAGCAGTTCTTC. Its protein is CASSPTDNEQFF. The V call is TRBV12-3 or TRBV12-4, the J call TRBJ2-1; D ambiguous. V was trimmed by 6 bases and J by 5 bases, leaving 8 bases between them. The CDR3 loop spans 12 amino acids.